A single sample is the source of the 32 T cell receptor beta chains below, sequenced in a study of shared clonotypes between healthy human individuals. Sequenced by immunoSEQ multiplex PCR; TCRdb stores in-frame clones only, minus some. The table lists around 510,000 clones, roughly 95% of them singletons. The sequencing sample was made of naive CD4+ T cells sorted from blood. The subset denotes: CD45RA+ positively selected. The receptors shown here come from a woman between 25 and 40 years old in good health.

J is TRBJ2-5 and V is TRBV2; 10 positions match TRBD1. The CDR3 is 14 amino acids. V lost 5 bases and J lost 4; bases outside the gene matches: 4. The germline CDR1 and CDR2 sequences are SNHLY and FYNNEI. DNA for the CDR3: TGTGCCAGCAGTCAGGACAGGGGGATAGAGACCCAGTACTTC. Its protein product is CASSQDRGIETQYF.

The V call is TRBV5-8, the J call TRBJ2-7, with 7 bases matching TRBD2. The CDR3 covers 14 residues. V shed 4 bases, J shed 3 bases, and the junction held 7 bases outside the gene matches. CDR1 SGHTS and CDR2 YDEGEE come from the germline V gene. The CDR3 region is CASSLDGRSYEQYF. CDR3 in DNA: TGTGCCAGCAGCCTCGACGGGAGGAGCTACGAGCAGTACTTC.

The genes are TRBV6-5 and TRBJ2-7; D might be TRBD1 (7 bases). The CDR3 runs to 14 residues. Germline CDR1 is MNHEY and CDR2 is SVGAGI. Trimming took 5 bases from V and 4 from J, leaving 15 bases between them. CDR3 region: CASSIGGGGYEQYF. The CDR3 nucleotides are TGTGCCAGCAGTATAGGAGGGGGCGGGTACGAGCAGTACTTC.

This clone appeared a single time. This chain connects TRBV5-1 to TRBJ2-7; possibly TRBD2 for D (6 bases). Trimming took off 4 bases at V and 2 bases at J, with 16 bases between the two ends. This CDR3 has 15 residues. The germline CDR1 and CDR2 sequences are SGHRS and YFSETQ. CDR3 DNA sequence: TGCGCCAGCAGCAGGCTAGCGTCGGACGCCTACGAGCAGTACTTC. This sequence encodes CASSRLASDAYEQYF.

The chain has TRBV28 and TRBJ1-5, with unresolved D. V was pared by 3 bases and J by 1 base, with 16 bases between. The CDR3 length is 17 residues. Germline V CDR1 and CDR2: MDHEN, SYDVKM. The CDR3 DNA follows: TGTGCCAGCAGTTTCCGGACCTACGGCCCCAGCAATCAGCCCCAGCATTTT. Amino acid sequence: CASSFRTYGPSNQPQHF.

V gene TRBV7-9 combines with J gene TRBJ1-3; D not resolved. The V gene's germline CDR1 is SEHNR and CDR2 FQNEAQ (reference sequence). There are 15 residues in the CDR3. Deletions cut 5 bases from V and 4 bases from J, with 15 bases between. As DNA, the CDR3 is TGTGCCAGCAGCCACTATTCGACTTTGGGAAACACCATATATTTT. It specifies CASSHYSTLGNTIYF.

The chain has TRBV29-1 and TRBJ1-4; D unclear. Trimming took 3 bases from V and 5 from J, leaving 4 bases between them. The CDR3 is 11 amino acids. Per the germline V gene, CDR1 is SQVTM and CDR2 is ANQGSEA. CDR3 in amino acids: CSVDVNEKLFF. CDR3 in DNA: TGCAGCGTTGACGTAAATGAAAAACTGTTTTTT.

The chain couples TRBV5-1 to TRBJ2-5, with 8 nucleotides matching TRBD1. CDR3 size: 15 residues. The germline CDR1 and CDR2 sequences are SGHRS and YFSETQ. J lost 5 bases, V lost 0 bases, and 6 bases had no gene match. For the CDR3, the DNA is TGCGCCAGCAGCTTGGAGACAGGGGAGTGGGAGACCCAGTACTTC. Its translation is CASSLETGEWETQYF.

The chain couples TRBV5-1 to TRBJ2-2; D remains unclear. Trimming shortened V by 6 bases and J by 4 bases, and 19 bases separated the two germline ends. This CDR3 region has 16 residues. The V gene's germline CDR1 is SGHRS and CDR2 YFSETQ. The CDR3 region has the DNA TGCGCCAGCATCTTTGAACCTAAGGGCTCCACCGGGGAGCTGTTTTTT. Encoded protein: CASIFEPKGSTGELFF.

The chain links TRBV27 to TRBJ1-6; D remains unclear. Germline CDR1 and CDR2: MNHEY and SMNVEV (reference sequence). V shed 6 bases and J shed 0 bases, with 12 bases lying between them. The CDR3 consists of 16 residues. CDR3 loop: CASRAGGSSYNSPLHF. The CDR3 coding sequence is TGTGCCAGCAGGGCAGGAGGGAGCTCCTATAATTCACCCCTCCACTTT.

The rearrangement uses TRBV7-2 and TRBJ2-7, with unresolved D. CDR1 and CDR2 (germline): SGHTA, FQGNSA. V dropped 1 base and J dropped 2 bases, with 12 bases sitting between them. The CDR3 extends over 15 amino acids. The chain's CDR3 is CASSLGATKAYEQYF. In nucleotides, the CDR3 is TGTGCCAGCAGCTTAGGGGCTACTAAGGCCTACGAGCAGTACTTC.

V gene TRBV19 combines with J gene TRBJ1-5; no clear D. The length of the CDR3 is 16 residues. In germline, CDR1 is LNHDA, CDR2 SQIVND (reference sequence). Trimming took off 4 bases at V and 2 bases at J, with 15 bases between the two ends. Written as DNA, the CDR3 is TGTGCCAGTAGTACCCTGACCTTTGGGGGCAATCAGCCCCAGCATTTT. Residues: CASSTLTFGGNQPQHF.

This clone was seen a single time. The V and J genes are TRBV29-1 and TRBJ2-5, with a tentative D call TRBD2 (7 bases). The CDR3 sequence is 13 residues long. CDR1 is SQVTM, CDR2 ANQGSEA, per germline. V was cut by 8 bases and J by 1 base, with 14 bases left in between. This CDR3 reads CSYPRGAQETQYF. CDR3 nucleotide sequence: TGCAGCTACCCCCGGGGGGCCCAAGAGACCCAGTACTTC.

The rearrangement joins TRBV29-1 to TRBJ2-7, with D hard to call. Trimming removed 7 bases from V and 4 bases from J, with 11 bases in between. This CDR3 region has 11 residues. Per germline, CDR1 SQVTM and CDR2 ANQGSEA. CDR3 protein: CSATSTYEQYF. The CDR3 DNA follows: TGCAGCGCCACTTCGACTTACGAGCAGTACTTC.

Details on this clone: One end of the junction varies from germline; a read error may be responsible. The chain uses TRBV5-5 and TRBJ2-3; TRBD2 matches at 8 bases. The germline CDR1 and CDR2 sequences are SGHKS and YYEKEE (reference sequence). The CDR3 runs to 17 residues. CDR3 sequence: CASSLGPWTSSTDTQYF. CDR3 DNA sequence: TGTGCCAGCAGCTTGGGTCCGTGGACTAGCAGCACAGATACGCAATATTTT. The variable domain in full, completed from reference TRBV5-5 and TRBJ2-3, reads DAGVTQSPTHLIKTRGQQVTLRCSPISGHKSVSWYQQVLGQGPQFIFQYYEKEERGRGNFPDRFSARQFPNYSSELNVNALLLGDSALYLCASSLGPWTSSTDTQYFGPGTRLTVL.

V gene TRBV7-9 combines with J gene TRBJ2-5, with D possibly matching TRBD1 (5 bases). V was clipped by 5 bases and J by 5 bases, with 12 bases between them. CDR1 is SEHNR and CDR2 is FQNEAQ in the germline V gene (reference sequence). This CDR3 has 13 amino acids. CDR3 protein: CASSPQGGETQYF. The CDR3 region has the DNA TGTGCCAGCAGCCCCCAGGGTGGTGAGACCCAGTACTTC.

The CDR3 nucleotides read TGCGCCAGCAGTAGACAGTCCCAAGAGACCCAGTACTTC. Translated: CASSRQSQETQYF. The genes are TRBV5-1 and TRBJ2-5; possibly TRBD1 for D (5 bases). CDR3 length: 13 amino acids. The germline V gene has CDR1 SGHRS and CDR2 YFSETQ. With 5 bases removed from V and 1 base from J, the gap between germline ends came to 9 bases. The full variable domain, completed using reference TRBV5-1 and TRBJ2-5, is KAGVTQTPRYLIKTRGQQVTLSCSPISGHRSVSWYQQTPGQGLQFLFEYFSETQRNKGNFPGRFSGRQFSNSRSEMNVSTLELGDSALYLCASSRQSQETQYFGPGTRLLVL.

The chain joins TRBV6-6 to TRBJ2-2; either TRBD1 or TRBD2 may fit D (5 bases each). Germline-derived CDR1 and CDR2 are MNHNY and SVGAGI (reference sequence). The CDR3 loop spans 15 amino acids. V dropped 0 bases and J dropped 6 bases, with 11 bases sitting between them. The CDR3: CASSYSGVRAGELFF. CDR3 coding DNA: TGTGCCAGCAGTTACTCCGGGGTCAGGGCCGGGGAGCTGTTTTTT.

The chain joins TRBV28 to TRBJ1-1; D gene unclear. V shed 7 bases and J shed 8 bases, with 11 bases lying between them. Germline V gives CDR1 MDHEN, CDR2 SYDVKM. This CDR3 contains 11 residues. CDR3 sequence: CASTNPTEAFF. CDR3 bases: TGTGCCAGCACAAACCCAACCGAAGCTTTCTTT. The full variable domain, in which reference TRBV28 and TRBJ1-1 provide the parts outside the CDR3, is DVKVTQSSRYLVKRTGEKVFLECVQDMDHENMFWYRQDPGLGLRLIYFSYDVKMKEKGDIPEGYSVSREKKERFSLILESASTNQTSMYLCASTNPTEAFFGQGTRLTVV.

V gene TRBV5-4 combines with J gene TRBJ1-2; D unclear. The CDR3 is 15 residues long. Trimming shortened V by 3 bases and J by 2 bases, and 14 bases separated the two germline ends. Germline CDR1 is SGHNT and CDR2 is YYREEE (reference sequence). The CDR3 region is CASSSRSEMNYGYTF. The CDR3 DNA sequence: TGTGCCAGCAGCTCCCGGTCGGAGATGAACTATGGCTACACCTTC.

The genes are TRBV2 and TRBJ2-3, with 10 nucleotides matching TRBD2. Germline V gene data show CDR1 as SNHLY and CDR2 as FYNNEI. V trimming: 8 bases; J trimming: 1 base; junction bases outside the gene matches: 6. The CDR3 length is 15 residues. CDR3 loop: CASAKGTSGTDTQYF. The CDR3 DNA follows: TGTGCCAGCGCAAAAGGGACTAGCGGCACAGATACGCAGTATTTT.

The chain is built from TRBV27 and TRBJ2-5, with D possibly being TRBD2 (5 bases). V lost 2 bases, J lost 0 bases, and 13 bases lay in between. Germline loops: CDR1 MNHEY, CDR2 SMNVEV (reference sequence). The CDR3 runs to 16 residues. In DNA form, the CDR3 reads TGTGCCAGCAGTTTACGCCCAGCGGAGAACCAAGAGACCCAGTACTTC. It translates to CASSLRPAENQETQYF.

The CDR3 protein is CAIESGAGGPSSYNEQFF. CDR3 sequence (DNA): TGTGCCATCGAATCTGGAGCGGGAGGGCCGAGCTCCTACAATGAGCAGTTCTTC. The J gene is TRBJ2-1, the V gene TRBV10-3; the match to TRBD2 covers 10 bases. Germline trimming cut 8 bases from V and 0 bases from J; bases unmatched to any gene: 13. This CDR3 region has 18 residues. CDR1 ENHRY and CDR2 SYGVKD come from the germline V gene.

J is TRBJ2-7 and V is TRBV18; D unresolved. Germline V gene lookup returns CDR1 KGHSH and CDR2 LQKENI. Trimming pared 0 bases from V and 2 bases from J, leaving 8 bases between. The CDR3 has 14 residues. In DNA, the CDR3 is TGTGCCAGCTCACCACCAGGCAACACCTACGAGCAGTACTTC. The encoded protein is CASSPPGNTYEQYF.

The CDR3 coding sequence is TGCGCCAGCAGCCAAGAACGTACAAGGGTTTCCTACGAGCAGTACTTC. Encoded protein: CASSQERTRVSYEQYF. The chain employs TRBV4-1 and TRBJ2-7; no clear D. The CDR3 covers 16 residues. Trimming pared 0 bases from V and 1 base from J, leaving 13 bases between. CDR1 and CDR2 (germline): MGHRA, YSYEKL.

The chain has TRBV4-1 and TRBJ2-3; 11 bases line up with TRBD2. The CDR3 is 16 amino acids. In germline, CDR1 is MGHRA, CDR2 YSYEKL. Unmatched junction bases numbered 6, after V lost 4 bases and J lost 3 bases. CDR3 sequence: CASSPTTSGTTDTQYF. CDR3 nucleotide sequence: TGCGCCAGCAGCCCAACGACTAGCGGGACGACAGATACGCAGTATTTT.

This chain connects TRBV9 to TRBJ2-1; D gene unclear. Germline V gene data show CDR1 as SGDLS and CDR2 as YYNGEE. This CDR3 is built from 15 residues. V lost 4 bases and J lost 3, with 14 bases in between. The CDR3 is CASSRRLGFYNEQFF. The CDR3 bases are TGTGCCAGCAGCCGTAGGTTAGGGTTCTACAATGAGCAGTTCTTC.

This chain joins TRBV5-4 and TRBJ2-1, with D perhaps given as TRBD1 or TRBD2 (5 bases each). Germline lookup yields CDR1 SGHNT and CDR2 YYREEE (reference sequence). CDR3 length equals 16 residues. V was pared by 0 bases and J by 1 base, with 11 bases between. The CDR3 coding sequence is TGTGCCAGCAGCTTGGGGGGGATGTTTTCCTACAATGAGCAGTTCTTC. Its protein product is CASSLGGMFSYNEQFF.

The chain uses TRBV28 and TRBJ2-7; D not resolved. The V and J ends lost 4 bases and 5 bases respectively, with 6 bases between them. CDR1 is MDHEN, CDR2 SYDVKM, per germline. The CDR3 is made up of 11 amino acids. As DNA, the CDR3 is TGTGCCAGCAGTTCCTACCACGAGCAGTACTTC. The encoded protein is CASSSYHEQYF. Combining the CDR3 with reference TRBV28 and TRBJ2-7 gives the whole variable domain DVKVTQSSRYLVKRTGEKVFLECVQDMDHENMFWYRQDPGLGLRLIYFSYDVKMKEKGDIPEGYSVSREKKERFSLILESASTNQTSMYLCASSSYHEQYFGPGTRLTVT.

The chain employs TRBV2 and TRBJ2-7, with a tentative D call TRBD2 (6 bases). This CDR3 has 13 amino acids. V lost 7 bases, J lost 2 bases, and 12 bases lay in between. Germline V lookup: CDR1 SNHLY, CDR2 FYNNEI. The CDR3 loop is CASIWRGAYEQYF. For the CDR3, the DNA is TGTGCCAGCATTTGGCGGGGCGCCTACGAGCAGTACTTC. The full variable domain, rest sourced from reference TRBV2 and TRBJ2-7, is EPEVTQTPSHQVTQMGQEVILRCVPISNHLYFYWYRQILGQKVEFLVSFYNNEISEKSEIFDDQFSVERPDGSNFTLKIRSTKLEDSAMYFCASIWRGAYEQYFGPGTRLTVT.

The chain joins TRBV5-4 to TRBJ1-3, with a tentative D call TRBD1 (5 bases). Germline values: CDR1 SGHNT, CDR2 YYREEE (reference sequence). The CDR3 contains 14 residues. The ends were cut back, 1 base at V and 5 bases at J, with 10 bases in the middle. The CDR3 DNA sequence: TGTGCCAGCAGCTTGACTGGGGCGAGAAACACCATATATTTT. Encoded protein: CASSLTGARNTIYF.

The J gene is TRBJ1-2, the V gene TRBV27; 7 bases align to TRBD1. The CDR3 sequence is 14 residues long. With 5 bases clipped from V and 4 bases from J, the junction kept 7 bases outside the gene matches. Per the germline V gene, CDR1 is MNHEY and CDR2 is SMNVEV (reference sequence). The CDR3 region is CASSPGTDLYGYTF. The CDR3, as DNA: TGTGCCAGCAGTCCGGGGACAGATCTCTATGGCTACACCTTC.